The 19 T cell receptor beta chains below all came from one sample that was sequenced in a study of T cells after yellow fever vaccination. MiXCR, run by TCRdb on the 5' RACE reads, gives a single entry per CDR3 protein. The sample carries 300,000 to 400,000 distinct CDR3 sequences, approximately 12% recorded once. The sample here was CD4+ T cells sorted from PBMCs, taken 15 days after the yellow fever booster vaccination. The receptor set was obtained from a man younger than 35 who received the YFV17D yellow fever vaccine.

In its sample, this clonotype was seen a few times. The rearrangement joins TRBV4-1 to TRBJ1-1; 7 nucleotides line up with TRBD1. Germline assignment: CDR1 MGHRA and CDR2 YSYEKL. The CDR3 totals 11 residues. Trimming cost V 1 base and J 11 bases; bases outside gene matches: 1. The DNA for the CDR3 is TGCGCCAGCAGCCAAGGCAGGGGGGCTTTCTTT. Protein product: CASSQGRGAFF.

This rearrangement joins TRBV7-3 to TRBJ2-1; D is uncertain. The germline V gene has CDR1 SGHTA and CDR2 FQGTGA. The CDR3 contains 13 residues. V was pared by 5 bases and J by 4 bases, with 9 bases between. The CDR3 protein is CASSHGLYNEQFF. The CDR3 nucleotides are TGTGCCAGCAGCCACGGGCTATACAATGAGCAGTTCTTC.

This clonotype was detected a few times. CDR3 in amino acids: CASSQEVGHLGQPQHF. The CDR3 DNA follows: TGTGCCAGCAGCCAAGAGGTAGGGCATTTAGGTCAGCCCCAGCATTTT. The genes are TRBV4-2 and TRBJ1-5, with no clear D. Trimming took off 0 bases at V and 6 bases at J, with 15 bases between the two ends. There are 16 residues in the CDR3. Germline V CDR1 and CDR2: LGHNA, YNFKEQ.

This clonotype was seen a handful of times. V is TRBV3-1 and J is TRBJ2-4, with a possible D match to TRBD1 (5 bases). This CDR3 is 14 amino acids long. Between the trimmed V and J ends, which lost 3 bases and 1 base, there was a span of 7 bases. Germline values: CDR1 LGHDT, CDR2 YNNKEL (reference sequence). Here the CDR3 DNA reads TGTGCCAGCAGCCACAGGGCGGCCAAAAACATTCAGTACTTC. Translated, it gives CASSHRAAKNIQYF.

The chain combines TRBV11-2 with TRBJ2-7; D possibly corresponds to TRBD1 (5 bases). V was shortened by 1 base and J by 5 bases, with 12 bases between the two germline ends. The CDR3 totals 14 residues. Germline V gene lookup returns CDR1 SGHAT and CDR2 FQNNGV. CDR3 coding DNA: TGTGCCAGCAGCTTAGTAATGCCAGGGAACGAGCAGTACTTC. It is translated as CASSLVMPGNEQYF.

This clonotype was observed at least ten times. This chain links TRBV12-3 or TRBV12-4 with TRBJ2-1, with 10 bases identical to TRBD2. The CDR3 extends over 14 amino acids. Germline trimming cut 2 bases from V and 7 bases from J; bases unmatched to any gene: 2. In DNA, the CDR3 is TGTGCCAGCAGTTTACTAGCGGGGGAAAATGAGCAGTTCTTC. Protein sequence: CASSLLAGENEQFF.

This clonotype appeared a few times. The chain links TRBV6-5 to TRBJ1-5; a possible D gene is TRBD1 (6 bases). CDR1 is MNHEY and CDR2 is SVGAGI in the germline V gene. CDR3 size: 16 residues. V shed 4 bases and J shed 3 bases, with 16 bases lying between them. CDR3 sequence: CASSSGAGVDNQPQHF. CDR3 in DNA: TGTGCCAGCAGTTCAGGGGCAGGGGTTGACAATCAGCCCCAGCATTTT.

The chain joins TRBV20-1 to TRBJ2-3; no clear D gene. CDR1 and CDR2 (germline): DFQATT, SNEGSKA (reference sequence). The CDR3 extends over 14 amino acids. The ends were cut back, 4 bases at V and 0 bases at J, with 11 bases in the middle. The CDR3 DNA sequence: TGCAGTGCTATCCTTCAGACTAGCACAGATACGCAGTATTTT. Protein sequence: CSAILQTSTDTQYF.

This clonotype was observed a handful of times. V is TRBV5-6 and J is TRBJ1-1; D unclear. The CDR3 spans 14 residues. V lost 5 bases and J lost 2, with 13 bases in between. CDR1 and CDR2 (germline): SGHDT, YYEEEE. CDR3 bases: TGTGCCAGCAGTCTTCCCCAGCCTAACACTGAAGCTTTCTTT. Translating gives CASSLPQPNTEAFF.

The chain links TRBV6-2 or TRBV6-3 to TRBJ1-2; no firm D call. The CDR3 loop spans 13 amino acids. The germline CDR1 and CDR2 sequences are MNHEY and SVGEGT. Trimming pared 6 bases from V and 6 bases from J, leaving 14 bases between. The CDR3, as DNA: TGTGCCAGCAGCCTTGGATTTTTTGATGGCTACACCTTC. It yields the protein CASSLGFFDGYTF.

This chain uses TRBV7-3 with TRBJ2-3, with 8 bases fitting TRBD2. CDR3 length: 15 amino acids. Germline CDR1 reads SGHTA; CDR2 reads FQGTGA. The V gene end was trimmed by 3 bases and the J gene end by 1 base; junction bases not matched to a gene: 3. The CDR3 coding sequence is TGTGCCAGCAGCTTCGGGGGGGCTGGCACAGATACGCAGTATTTT. This codes for CASSFGGAGTDTQYF.

This clonotype appeared a few times. The chain joins TRBV4-1 to TRBJ2-2; 11 bases match TRBD1. Looked up from germline, CDR1 is MGHRA and CDR2 is YSYEKL. This CDR3 is built from 20 residues. Germline trimming cut 5 bases from V and 4 bases from J; bases unmatched to any gene: 18. CDR3 protein: CASSDLSRDRGFGATGELFF. The CDR3 nucleotides read TGCGCCAGCAGCGACTTAAGTCGGGACAGGGGGTTCGGGGCCACCGGGGAGCTGTTTTTT.

In this sample, this clonotype turned up a few times. The chain employs TRBV19 and TRBJ2-1, with D unresolved. This CDR3 is built from 12 residues. The germline CDR1 and CDR2 sequences are LNHDA and SQIVND (reference sequence). V lost 2 bases, J lost 7 bases, and 6 bases lay in between. In DNA form, the CDR3 reads TGTGCCAGTAGTATACAGTATAATGAGCAGTTCTTC. Translating gives CASSIQYNEQFF.

The genes are TRBV6-5 and TRBJ2-5, with TRBD1 identical over 8 bases. CDR3 size: 14 residues. V shed 6 bases, J shed 4 bases, and the junction held 7 bases outside the gene matches. From germline, CDR1 is MNHEY and CDR2 SVGAGI. CDR3 in DNA: TGTGCCAGCAGCCGCCACGGACAGGGAGAGACCCAGTACTTC. Amino acid sequence: CASSRHGQGETQYF.

This clonotype was recorded a few times. The chain carries TRBV6-5 and TRBJ1-2; 7 bases map to TRBD1. Trimming removed 4 bases from V and 5 bases from J; junction bases left unmatched: 7. In germline, CDR1 is MNHEY, CDR2 SVGAGI. The CDR3 covers 14 residues. The CDR3 DNA sequence: TGTGCCAGCAGTTTAACCAACAGGGGTTATGGCTACACCTTC. It codes for CASSLTNRGYGYTF.

This chain joins TRBV6-5 and TRBJ1-2; tentative D call: TRBD1 (6 bases). The germline V gene encodes CDR1 MNHEY and CDR2 SVGAGI. The CDR3 runs to 15 residues. V was clipped by 2 bases and J by 6 bases, with 16 bases between them. The CDR3 bases are TGTGCCAGCAGTTACAGTGCCAGGGGAGGCGATGGCTACACCTTC. This gives the protein CASSYSARGGDGYTF.

In this sample, this clonotype turned up many times. The V gene is TRBV5-1, the J gene TRBJ2-5; D unresolved. Trimming took off 1 base at V and 3 bases at J, with 13 bases between the two ends. CDR1 and CDR2 (germline): SGHRS, YFSETQ. CDR3 size: 15 residues. This CDR3 reads CASSLLSRNEETQYF. CDR3 DNA sequence: TGCGCCAGCAGCTTGTTGTCGAGGAATGAAGAGACCCAGTACTTC.

V usage is TRBV5-4 and J usage is TRBJ2-3; D perhaps matches TRBD1 (5 bases). The CDR3 loop spans 14 amino acids. Deletions cut 3 bases from V and 4 bases from J, with 12 bases between. Germline V gene lookup returns CDR1 SGHNT and CDR2 YYREEE (reference sequence). In DNA form, the CDR3 reads TGTGCCAGCAGCTCCACAGGTCGGCCAGATACGCAGTATTTT. It encodes CASSSTGRPDTQYF.

This clonotype has at least ten counts. J is TRBJ1-6 and V is TRBV12-3 or TRBV12-4, with D hard to call. The CDR3 spans 13 residues. V lost 7 bases to trimming and J lost 14 bases, with 18 bases between them. CDR3 in amino acids: CASTALDGLALHF. For the CDR3, the DNA is TGTGCCAGCACCGCCTTGGACGGATTAGCCCTCCACTTT.